This passage covers 12 T cell receptor beta chains from one sample sequenced in a study of cytomegalovirus exposure and HLA in healthy donors. Primers for the PCR totalled 60 Vbeta and 13 Jbeta. The table came from immunoSEQ multiplex PCR; TCRdb's copy has only in-frame clones and leaves some out. The data contain under 150,000 clones, around 72% of them singletons. Sequenced input: PBMCs. The receptors were gathered from a man aged 40-49 years in good health and CMV-seronegative.

This sequence joins TRBV27 and TRBJ1-5, with 9 bases matching TRBD1. The V gene end was trimmed by 6 bases and the J gene end by 3 bases; junction bases not matched to a gene: 6. The CDR3 length is 15 residues. Germline values: CDR1 MNHEY, CDR2 SMNVEV (reference sequence). The chain's CDR3 is CASRRTGVTNQPQHF. The CDR3 nucleotides are TGTGCCAGCAGACGGACAGGGGTCACCAATCAGCCCCAGCATTTT.

This clone was seen a single time. The chain has TRBV4-3 and TRBJ1-6; weak D call: TRBD1 (5 bases). The CDR3 covers 18 residues. Trimming took off 1 base at V and 1 base at J, with 14 bases between the two ends. Looked up from germline, CDR1 is LGHNA and CDR2 is YSLEER. Here the CDR3 reads CASSQVRGGNSYNSPLHF. The CDR3 region has the DNA TGCGCCAGCAGCCAAGTGCGCGGGGGAAATTCCTATAATTCACCCCTCCACTTT.

The chain uses TRBV5-6 and TRBJ1-3; D ambiguous. Germline assignment: CDR1 SGHDT and CDR2 YYEEEE. The V gene lost 2 bases and the J gene lost 3 bases, with 9 bases spanning the gap. The length of the CDR3 is 14 residues. The CDR3 bases are TGTGCCAGCAGCTTTGGAGTGGTTGGAAACACCATATATTTT. It yields the protein CASSFGVVGNTIYF. The variable domain in full, completed from reference TRBV5-6 and TRBJ1-3, reads DAGVTQSPTHLIKTRGQQVTLRCSPKSGHDTVSWYQQALGQGPQFIFQYYEEEERQRGNFPDRFSGHQFPNYSSELNVNALLLGDSALYLCASSFGVVGNTIYFGEGSWLTVV.

The CDR3 nucleotides are TGCACCAGCAGCCAAGATTTTCGGGACTCCTGCCTTATAGCCAAAAACATTCAGTACTTC. This sequence encodes CTSSQDFRDSCLIAKNIQYF. This sequence joins TRBV1 and TRBJ2-4; whether TRBD2, the table's D call, matches the DNA was not checked. TRBV1 is reported as a pseudogene. The CDR3 runs to 20 residues.

V is TRBV28 and J is TRBJ2-1; weak D call: TRBD2 (6 bases). Germline V gives CDR1 MDHEN, CDR2 SYDVKM. This CDR3 has 17 amino acids. V lost 1 base to trimming and J lost 6 bases, with 19 bases between them. The DNA for the CDR3 is TGTGCCAGCAGTTTATACCTCAGGGACTCTGGGGGCAATGAGCAGTTCTTC. Its protein is CASSLYLRDSGGNEQFF.

This clone was counted once. The rearrangement joins TRBV9 to TRBJ1-2; D is unresolved. V dropped 0 bases and J dropped 1 base, with 10 bases sitting between them. Germline V gene lookup returns CDR1 SGDLS and CDR2 YYNGEE. The CDR3 is 15 amino acids. The DNA of the CDR3 is TGTGCCAGCAGCGTAGTCGCACAGAGTAACTATGGCTACACCTTC. Amino acids: CASSVVAQSNYGYTF.

The table lists this clone with a count of one. The chain employs TRBV18 and TRBJ2-6, with D unclear. The germline V gene has CDR1 KGHSH and CDR2 LQKENI. The ends were cut back, 1 base at V and 2 bases at J, with 6 bases in the middle. The CDR3 has 15 amino acids. CDR3 sequence (DNA): TGTGCCAGCTCACCACGGCAGGCTGGGGCCAACGTCCTGACTTTC. It specifies CASSPRQAGANVLTF.

CDR3 residues: CASSFGESYGYTF. The DNA for the CDR3 is TGTGCCAGCAGCTTCGGAGAGAGCTATGGCTACACCTTC. The chain joins TRBV11-2 to TRBJ1-2, with D unclear. Trimming removed 3 bases at V and 4 bases at J, with 9 bases between. Germline V gives CDR1 SGHAT, CDR2 FQNNGV. The CDR3 runs to 13 residues.

V usage is TRBV7-9 and J usage is TRBJ1-6, with a possible D match to TRBD1 (5 bases). In germline, CDR1 is SEHNR, CDR2 FQNEAQ (reference sequence). This CDR3 comprises 15 residues. Deletions cut 5 bases from V and 5 bases from J, with 13 bases between. DNA for the CDR3: TGTGCCAGCAGCGCCTCCGGGGGGGATAATTCACCCCTCCACTTT. This encodes CASSASGGDNSPLHF.

The chain uses TRBV28 and TRBJ1-5; unclear D gene. Trimming removed 4 bases at V and 4 bases at J, with 17 bases between. This CDR3 is built from 16 residues. The germline V gene encodes CDR1 MDHEN and CDR2 SYDVKM. The chain's CDR3 is CASSSHQEAYNQPQHF. The CDR3 DNA follows: TGTGCCAGCAGTTCCCACCAGGAGGCTTATAATCAGCCCCAGCATTTT.

The genes are TRBV6-5 and TRBJ1-6; 9 bases map to TRBD1. The CDR3 sequence is 15 residues long. V lost 5 bases, J lost 9 bases, and 8 bases stayed unmatched. Germline V CDR1 and CDR2: MNHEY, SVGAGI. The CDR3 coding sequence is TGTGCCAGCAGTATAATCGGACAGGGGAGTTCACCCCTCCACTTT. Its translation: CASSIIGQGSSPLHF.

A few counts support this clone. V and J are TRBV6-1 and TRBJ2-1; 7 bases line up with TRBD2. The CDR3 contains 14 residues. In germline, CDR1 is MNHNS, CDR2 SASEGT. Here the CDR3 reads CASLGGWGMREQFF. CDR3 coding DNA: TGTGCGAGCCTCGGGGGGTGGGGGATGCGTGAGCAGTTCTTC.